This T cell receptor (beta chain) is from a study of technical replicates of blood from a handful of donors. The CDR3 loop spans 14 amino acids. The germline gives CDR1 SGHTA, CDR2 FQGNSA. J lost 2 bases, V lost 5 bases, and 4 bases had no gene match. Clones were read by immunoSEQ multiplex PCR, and TCRdb kept only the in-frame ones, dropping some. The table lists about 73,000 clones, 90% of them singletons. The V and J genes are TRBV7-2 and TRBJ2-3; the match to TRBD2 covers 7 bases. Material: PBMCs. This TCR was recovered from a human donor in good health. Some clones in this sample may be carry-over from other donors' samples. In DNA, the CDR3 is TGTGCCAGCAGCCGGACTAGACTCACAGATACGCAGTATTTT. Translated, it gives CASSRTRLTDTQYF. Full variable domain (remainder filled in from reference TRBV7-2 and TRBJ2-3): GAGVSQSPSNKVTEKGKDVELRCDPISGHTALYWYRQSLGQGLEFLIYFQGNSAPDKSGLPSDRFSAERTGGSVSTLTIQRTQQEDSAVYLCASSRTRLTDTQYFGPGTRLTVL.